Listed below are T cell receptor beta chains from one sample, sequenced in a study of cytotoxic CD8 clonotypes in ibrutinib-treated CLL. Sequencing used immunoSEQ multiplex PCR; TCRdb keeps in-frame clones, though not all of them. The data hold 300,000 or so clones, with roughly 67% observed a single time. The sequences come from PBMCs, collected after 36 months of ibrutinib treatment. The origin of the receptors is a human donor with chronic lymphocytic leukemia. The CDR3 runs from the conserved cysteine through the conserved F or W. Fields, in order: J gene, clone size, D gene, V gene, CDR3 protein, CDR3 DNA. The D gene is left open where the match is weak. The size field is filled for only some rows; it gives once, few, many or a size class.

TRBJ1-5	-	-	TRBV5-6	CASSLGPGGRSNQPQHF	TGTGCCAGCAGCTTGGGCCCTGGGGGGCGTAGCAATCAGCCCCAGCATTTT
TRBJ1-2	few	TRBD1	TRBV2	CASSGPRETGGGYGYTF	TGTGCCAGCAGTGGGCCCCGAGAGACAGGGGGCGGCTATGGCTACACCTTC
TRBJ2-1	-	-	TRBV6-6	CASRVGTRTYNEQFF	TGTGCCAGCAGGGTCGGGACGCGGACATACAATGAGCAGTTCTTC
TRBJ1-2	few	-	TRBV7-2	CASSLGPRGGYTF	TGTGCCAGCAGCTTAGGCCCCAGGGGTGGCTACACCTTC
TRBJ2-5	-	-	TRBV19	CASSIGVGGQETQYF	TGTGCCAGTAGTATAGGTGTAGGTGGACAAGAGACCCAGTACTTC
TRBJ2-5	-	-	TRBV11-2	CASSLEVNRETQYF	TGTGCCAGCAGCTTAGAAGTCAATCGAGAGACCCAGTACTTC
TRBJ2-1	-	-	TRBV25-1	CASSFQFGSSYNEQFF	TGTGCCAGCAGTTTTCAATTCGGATCGTCCTACAATGAGCAGTTCTTC
TRBJ1-5	few	-	TRBV6-5	CASSYSGVLVGPQHF	TGTGCCAGCAGTTACTCGGGGGTTCTGGTTGGCCCCCAGCATTTT
TRBJ2-2	-	TRBD2	TRBV2	CASSREGRTGELFF	TGTGCCAGCTCGCGGGAGGGCCGCACCGGGGAGCTGTTTTTT
TRBJ2-3	-	-	TRBV7-8	CASSYRRTSTDTQYF	TGTGCCAGCAGCTATCGACGGACTAGCACAGATACGCAGTATTTT
TRBJ1-2	-	-	TRBV19	CASSTPGRNYGYTF	TGTGCCAGTAGTACCCCCGGGAGGAACTATGGCTACACCTTC
TRBJ2-1	few	-	TRBV2	CASSSTPYNEQFF	TGTGCCAGCAGCTCCACTCCCTACAATGAGCAGTTCTTC
TRBJ1-2	-	TRBD1	TRBV28	CASSLRDRGSYTF	TGTGCCAGCAGTTTGCGGGACAGGGGCTCCTACACCTTC
TRBJ2-3	-	-	TRBV6-4	CASSARVFTDTQYF	TGTGCCAGCAGCGCGAGGGTCTTCACAGATACGCAGTATTTT
TRBJ2-1	-	TRBD1	TRBV7-2	CASSLWTGLGIF	TGTGCCAGCAGCCTCTGGACAGGACTGGGGATCTTC
TRBJ2-7	-	TRBD2	TRBV19	CASSPSGTSGTYEQYF	TGTGCCAGTAGTCCATCCGGGACTAGCGGGACCTACGAGCAGTACTTC
TRBJ2-5	-	-	TRBV18	CASSSVSPETQYF	TGTGCCAGCTCATCGGTATCGCCAGAGACCCAGTACTTC
TRBJ2-3	-	TRBD1	TRBV6-5	CASNLRRGRTDTQYF	TGTGCCAGCAATTTACGTAGGGGGCGAACAGATACGCAGTATTTT
TRBJ1-3	-	TRBD1	TRBV29-1	CGQASGNTIYF	TGTGGACAGGCCTCTGGAAACACCATATATTTT
TRBJ2-2	few	-	TRBV6-5	CASSYEAAGELFF	TGTGCCAGCAGTTACGAAGCGGCCGGGGAGCTGTTTTTT
TRBJ2-7	-	TRBD1	TRBV2	CASEPGTAYEQYF	TGTGCCAGCGAACCCGGGACAGCCTACGAGCAGTACTTC
TRBJ1-2	-	-	TRBV2	CASSDSYYGYTF	TGTGCCAGCAGTGACAGCTACTATGGCTACACCTTC
TRBJ1-5	-	-	TRBV4-1	CASSQDLRPGNQPQHF	TGCGCCAGCAGCCAAGATTTGAGGCCGGGCAATCAGCCCCAGCATTTT
TRBJ2-7	-	TRBD2	TRBV29-1	CSVEVGGRGYEQYF	TGCAGCGTTGAAGTTGGCGGGAGGGGCTACGAGCAGTACTTC
TRBJ2-5	-	TRBD1	TRBV7-9	CASSLMGGQEETQYF	TGTGCCAGCAGCTTAATGGGGGGACAGGAAGAGACCCAGTACTTC
TRBJ2-7	few	-	TRBV2	CASSEFVRAYEQYF	TGTGCCAGCAGTGAATTTGTCAGGGCATACGAGCAGTACTTC
TRBJ2-1	-	TRBD2	TRBV7-3	CASSLLTGGPNEQFF	TGTGCCAGCAGCCTTTTGACGGGAGGGCCGAATGAGCAGTTCTTC
TRBJ2-7	-	-	TRBV13	CASTLGGYGEGEQYF	TGTGCCAGCACCCTAGGGGGCTATGGGGAGGGTGAGCAGTACTTC
TRBJ1-1	-	-	TRBV27	CASSETVNTEAFF	TGTGCCAGCAGTGAAACAGTGAACACTGAAGCTTTCTTT
TRBJ1-1	-	-	TRBV6-5	CASSYSSRGIGTEAFF	TGTGCCAGCAGTTACTCGAGCAGGGGAATAGGAACTGAAGCTTTCTTT
TRBJ1-1	few	-	TRBV5-1	CASSLGMAEAFF	TGCGCCAGCAGCTTGGGGATGGCTGAAGCTTTCTTT
TRBJ1-1	-	-	TRBV27	CASSPVVNTEAFF	TGTGCCAGCAGTCCCGTGGTAAACACTGAAGCTTTCTTT
TRBJ2-7	-	-	TRBV12-5	CASGLARQDTYEQYF	TGTGCTAGTGGTTTGGCTCGGCAGGACACCTACGAGCAGTACTTC
TRBJ2-1	-	-	TRBV9	CASSVAEYEQFF	TGTGCCAGCAGCGTCGCCGAGTATGAGCAGTTCTTC
TRBJ2-7	few	-	TRBV7-9	CASSLEGQQYF	TGTGCCAGCAGCTTAGAGGGCCAGCAGTACTTC
TRBJ2-1	-	TRBD2	TRBV4-3	CASSQGGPGLAGSGNNEQFF	TGCGCCAGCAGCCAAGGGGGCCCTGGGCTAGCGGGTTCAGGGAACAATGAGCAGTTCTTC
TRBJ1-2	-	-	TRBV4-1	CASSPRGAGNYGYTF	TGCGCCAGCAGCCCCCGAGGGGCAGGGAACTATGGCTACACCTTC
TRBJ2-1	-	-	TRBV9	CASSVVLADEQFF	TGTGCCAGCAGCGTAGTGTTAGCCGATGAGCAGTTCTTC
TRBJ1-2	-	-	TRBV28	CASSSSRRGHGYTF	TGTGCCAGCAGTTCCAGCCGCAGGGGCCATGGCTACACCTTC
TRBJ2-3	-	-	TRBV29-1	CSVGPLGASTDTQYF	TGCAGCGTAGGGCCCTTAGGGGCTAGCACAGATACGCAGTATTTT
TRBJ2-1	-	-	TRBV12-5	CASGEDGHRVFF	TGTGCTAGTGGAGAGGACGGACATCGGGTGTTCTTC
TRBJ2-3	-	-	TRBV20-1	CSASSGTQYF	TGCAGTGCTAGTAGCGGCACGCAGTATTTT
TRBJ2-5	-	TRBD1	TRBV5-1	CASSKGTGTEETQYF	TGCGCCAGCAGCAAGGGAACCGGGACAGAAGAGACCCAGTACTTC
TRBJ2-3	-	-	TRBV19	CASSIVPDTQYF	TGTGCCAGTAGTATAGTACCAGATACGCAGTATTTT
TRBJ2-7	-	-	TRBV6-1	CASSVRPGHRVYKQYF	TGTGCCAGCAGTGTTAGACCCGGCCACAGGGTGTACAAGCAGTACTTC
TRBJ1-1	-	-	TRBV6-6	CASSYSSGTPNTEAFF	TGTGCCAGCAGTTACTCGAGTGGGACACCGAACACTGAAGCTTTCTTT
TRBJ2-7	-	-	TRBV6-6	CASSYSMADSYEQYF	TGTGCCAGCAGTTACTCGATGGCGGACTCCTACGAGCAGTACTTC
TRBJ2-4	few	-	TRBV28	CASSKGGNPRDIQYF	TGTGCCAGCAGCAAAGGAGGTAACCCGAGGGACATTCAGTACTTC
TRBJ2-2	-	TRBD2	TRBV4-3	CASSQRELAGTNTGELFF	TGCGCCAGCAGCCAGAGGGAACTAGCGGGTACGAACACCGGGGAGCTGTTTTTT
TRBJ1-6	-	-	TRBV2	CASSVAAFDKSYNSPLHF	TGTGCCAGCAGTGTGGCAGCCTTTGATAAATCCTATAATTCACCCCTCCACTTT
TRBJ2-7	-	-	TRBV20-1	CSAIPTYEQYF	TGCAGTGCTATACCGACCTACGAGCAGTACTTC
TRBJ2-7	-	-	TRBV7-8	CASSRLDEQYF	TGTGCCAGCAGCCGTTTGGACGAGCAGTACTTC
TRBJ2-3	-	-	TRBV11-1	CASSLGGLIDTQYF	TGTGCCAGCAGCCTTGGAGGGCTAATTGATACGCAGTATTTT
TRBJ2-5	-	-	TRBV5-1	CASSLVGLETQYF	TGCGCCAGCAGCTTGGTAGGGTTGGAGACCCAGTACTTC
TRBJ2-2	-	TRBD2	TRBV9	CASSARGAPIDGELFF	TGTGCCAGCAGCGCGCGGGGGGCGCCTATTGACGGGGAGCTGTTTTTT
TRBJ2-6	-	-	TRBV10-2	CASRVTGLSGANVLTF	TGCGCCAGCCGCGTAACAGGCCTCTCTGGGGCCAACGTCCTGACTTTC
TRBJ2-5	-	TRBD2	TRBV29-1	CSVELAGASTQYF	TGCAGCGTTGAATTAGCGGGAGCTTCGACCCAGTACTTC
TRBJ1-2	-	TRBD1	TRBV11-1	CASSLAPPRQGAFYGYTF	TGTGCCAGCAGCCTAGCCCCACCCCGACAGGGGGCTTTCTATGGCTACACCTTC
TRBJ1-2	-	TRBD1	TRBV5-6	CASSSGTVHYGYTF	TGTGCCAGCAGCTCCGGGACAGTCCACTATGGCTACACCTTC
TRBJ2-2	-	-	TRBV5-1	CASSSRGPGELFF	TGCGCCAGCAGCTCCAGGGGACCCGGGGAGCTGTTTTTT